The rows below give T cell receptor beta chains drawn from one sample of a study of blood T cell repertoires in COVID-19. Produced via immunoSEQ multiplex PCR; TCRdb's table is partial and in-frame only. Among approximately 92,000 clones, around 81% were seen once, and the ten largest hold 3.5% to 5%. The sample was peripheral blood. These TCRs come from a man aged 60 to 75 with acute or convalescent COVID-19. The CDR3 runs from the conserved cysteine through the conserved F or W. Fields, in order: CDR3 protein, CDR3 DNA, V gene, clone size, D gene, J gene. A D gene is named only where the DNA matches it firmly. Size tells how often a clone was seen (once, few, many) or the class of an expanded clone, and some rows leave it out.

CASSERRNEKLFF | TGTGCCAGCAGTGAAAGGCGGAATGAAAAACTGTTTTTT | TRBV6-1 | . | . | TRBJ1-4
CASSPQGAIGMSPLHF | TGTGCCAGCAGCCCACAGGGGGCAATAGGAATGTCACCCCTCCACTTT | TRBV7-8 | . | TRBD1 | TRBJ1-6
CASSYTAGSTDTQYF | TGTGCCAGCAGTTACACAGCGGGTAGCACAGATACGCAGTATTTT | TRBV6-5 | . | . | TRBJ2-3
CASSLGTGPSKVQFF | TGTGCCAGCAGCCTCGGGACAGGGCCTAGCAAGGTGCAGTTCTTC | TRBV3-1/TRBV3-2 | . | TRBD1 | TRBJ2-1
CASSAGLAVTDTQYF | TGTGCCAGCAGTGCAGGACTAGCGGTCACAGATACGCAGTATTTT | TRBV6-4 | . | TRBD2 | TRBJ2-3
CASRGDSRNSPLHF | TGTGCCAGCAGGGGGGACAGCAGAAATTCACCCCTCCACTTT | TRBV2 | once | TRBD1 | TRBJ1-6
CASSLGVGANTEAFF | TGTGCCAGCAGCTTGGGTGTGGGGGCGAACACTGAAGCTTTCTTT | TRBV11-1 | . | . | TRBJ1-1
CASSITGQGVGYTF | TGTGCCAGTAGTATTACCGGACAAGGAGTTGGCTACACCTTC | TRBV19 | . | . | TRBJ1-2
CATSDLDRQPQHF | TGTGCCACCAGTGACCTTGACAGGCAGCCCCAGCATTTT | TRBV24-1 | . | . | TRBJ1-5
CASSQDPPWQVNTEAFF | TGCGCCAGCAGCCAAGATCCCCCATGGCAGGTGAACACTGAAGCTTTCTTT | TRBV4-1 | . | . | TRBJ1-1
CASSGDSLYGYTF | TGTGCCAGCAGCGGGGACAGCCTCTATGGCTACACCTTC | TRBV5-4 | . | TRBD1 | TRBJ1-2
CAISATSGDPSYNSPLHF | TGTGCCATCAGTGCCACCTCAGGGGATCCCTCCTATAATTCACCCCTCCACTTT | TRBV10-3 | . | . | TRBJ1-6
CASSLYEETEQFF | TGTGCCAGCAGCCTTTACGAGGAGACTGAGCAGTTCTTC | TRBV7-9 | . | . | TRBJ2-1
CASSSISRGSSYNEQFF | TGTGCCAGCAGTTCCATCAGTCGGGGGAGCTCCTACAATGAGCAGTTCTTC | TRBV28 | . | . | TRBJ2-1
CASSSRGGYEQYF | TGTGCCAGCAGCTCCCGAGGCGGCTACGAGCAGTACTTC | TRBV7-9 | once | . | TRBJ2-7
CASSDFTERAFF | TGTGCCAGCAGTGACTTTACAGAACGGGCTTTCTTT | TRBV25-1 | . | . | TRBJ1-1
CASTNRGRNTEAFF | TGCGCCAGCACCAACAGGGGGCGAAACACTGAAGCTTTCTTT | TRBV4-3 | . | TRBD1 | TRBJ1-1
CASSPQGKDSPLHF | TGCGCCAGCAGCCCACAGGGGAAGGATTCACCCCTCCACTTT | TRBV5-1 | . | TRBD1 | TRBJ1-6
CASSWGGSSSGNTIYF | TGTGCCAGCAGCTGGGGGGGTTCAAGCTCTGGAAACACCATATATTTT | TRBV5-6 | . | . | TRBJ1-3
CASMRGIDSPLHF | TGTGCCAGTATGAGGGGGATCGATTCACCCCTCCACTTT | TRBV19 | . | . | TRBJ1-6
CASSLGPSGGTYEQYF | TGCGCCAGCAGCTTGGGGCCTAGCGGGGGAACCTACGAGCAGTACTTC | TRBV5-1 | few | TRBD2 | TRBJ2-7
CASSIQGQGTQPQHF | TGTGCCAGTAGTATTCAAGGACAGGGGACTCAGCCCCAGCATTTT | TRBV19 | . | TRBD1 | TRBJ1-5
CASSVGTGSRTGELFF | TGTGCCAGCAGCGTAGGAACGGGGTCGCGCACCGGGGAGCTGTTTTTT | TRBV9 | . | . | TRBJ2-2
CASRAGQGAWQPQHF | TGTGCCAGTAGGGCCGGACAGGGGGCATGGCAGCCCCAGCATTTT | TRBV19 | . | TRBD1 | TRBJ1-5
CASSREGTSNSPLHF | TGTGCCAGCTCTCGCGAGGGAACCTCTAATTCACCCCTCCACTTT | TRBV18 | . | . | TRBJ1-6
CSGPGHRNTGELFF | TGCAGCGGGCCCGGACACCGAAACACCGGGGAGCTGTTTTTT | TRBV29-1 | few | . | TRBJ2-2
CASSAGLPNEQFF | TGTGCCAGCAGCGCGGGACTACCCAATGAGCAGTTCTTC | TRBV11-2 | . | TRBD2 | TRBJ2-1
CASSQEGQTGKLFF | TGTGCCAGCAGCCAAGAGGGACAGACTGGAAAACTGTTTTTT | TRBV3-1/TRBV3-2 | . | TRBD1 | TRBJ1-4
CASRGPTGGRAEAFF | TGTGCCAGCAGGGGACCCACAGGGGGTCGGGCTGAAGCTTTCTTT | TRBV6-1 | . | TRBD1 | TRBJ1-1
CASSSGTSVYSSTDTQYF | TGTGCCAGCAGTTCCGGGACTAGCGTCTATTCTAGCACAGATACGCAGTATTTT | TRBV6-2/TRBV6-3 | . | TRBD2 | TRBJ2-3
CASSEYGGGLDYEQYF | TGTGCCAGCAGTGAATACGGGGGGGGGTTAGACTACGAGCAGTACTTC | TRBV25-1 | . | TRBD2 | TRBJ2-7
CASSQEVGGGRETQYF | TGCGCCAGCAGCCAAGAAGTAGGCGGGGGCAGGGAGACCCAGTACTTC | TRBV4-1 | . | . | TRBJ2-5
CASSLGGRGRLGYTF | TGCGCCAGCAGCTTGGGCGGCAGGGGGCGCCTTGGCTACACCTTC | TRBV5-1 | . | TRBD1 | TRBJ1-2
CASSLGWTGDSPLHF | TGTGCCAGCAGCTTAGGGTGGACAGGGGATTCACCCCTCCACTTT | TRBV7-9 | . | TRBD1 | TRBJ1-6
CAWSQAGVRQQYF | TGTGCCTGGAGCCAAGCGGGGGTACGGCAGCAGTACTTC | TRBV30 | . | TRBD2 | TRBJ2-7
CSVSITRGEKLFF | TGCAGCGTTTCCATTACCCGGGGTGAAAAACTGTTTTTT | TRBV29-1 | . | . | TRBJ1-4
CASSSAESASSYNEQFF | TGTGCCAGCAGCTCCGCGGAAAGCGCCAGCTCCTACAATGAGCAGTTCTTC | TRBV11-2 | once | . | TRBJ2-1
CASSPQAGNQPQHF | TGTGCCAGCAGCCCTCAGGCAGGCAATCAGCCCCAGCATTTT | TRBV12-1 | . | . | TRBJ1-5
CATSPGTGGDQPQHF | TGTGCCACCAGTCCCGGGACAGGGGGCGATCAGCCCCAGCATTTT | TRBV24-1 | . | TRBD1 | TRBJ1-5
CASSPPVGGPYNEQFF | TGTGCCAGCAGTCCTCCGGTGGGGGGGCCCTACAATGAGCAGTTCTTC | TRBV27 | once | . | TRBJ2-1
CASSWQGDEQFF | TGCGCCAGCAGCTGGCAGGGCGATGAGCAGTTCTTC | TRBV5-1 | once | . | TRBJ2-1
CASSLDNSNQPQHF | TGTGCCAGCAGCTTAGATAATAGCAATCAGCCCCAGCATTTT | TRBV7-9 | few | . | TRBJ1-5
CASSQDKGSYGYTF | TGTGCCAGCTCACAGGACAAAGGAAGCTATGGCTACACCTTC | TRBV18 | . | . | TRBJ1-2
CASSIEVSPGGQPQHF | TGTGCCAGTAGTATAGAGGTGTCCCCGGGGGGTCAGCCCCAGCATTTT | TRBV19 | . | . | TRBJ1-5
CATGRDRGRSEAFF | TGTGCCACGGGTCGGGACAGGGGGCGGTCTGAAGCTTTCTTT | TRBV2 | . | TRBD1 | TRBJ1-1
CACTRRGYTF | TGTGCCTGCACTAGGAGGGGCTACACCTTC | TRBV30 | many | . | TRBJ1-2
CASSRQGANVLTF | TGTGCCAGCAGCAGACAGGGGGCCAACGTCCTGACTTTC | TRBV27 | . | . | TRBJ2-6
CASSNKRDRGPGDTQYF | TGTGCCAGCAGCAATAAGCGGGACAGGGGGCCTGGAGATACGCAGTATTTT | TRBV7-2 | few | TRBD1 | TRBJ2-3
CASRRDSSAEAFF | TGTGCCAGCCGCAGGGACAGTAGCGCTGAAGCTTTCTTT | TRBV2 | . | TRBD1 | TRBJ1-1
CASSLEPNRVDTQYF | TGCGCCAGCAGCTTGGAACCTAACCGGGTAGATACGCAGTATTTT | TRBV5-1 | . | . | TRBJ2-3
CASSLVDRGHEAFF | TGTGCCAGCAGCTTGGTGGACAGGGGACATGAAGCTTTCTTT | TRBV5-6 | . | TRBD1 | TRBJ1-1
CASSLAGRDTEAFF | TGTGCCAGCAGCTTGGCAGGCAGGGACACTGAAGCTTTCTTT | TRBV5-4 | . | . | TRBJ1-1
CASTGGNQPQHF | TGTGCCAGCACAGGGGGTAATCAGCCCCAGCATTTT | TRBV2 | . | TRBD1 | TRBJ1-5